These T cell receptor beta chains were read from a single sample in a study of early T cells in non-severe SARS-CoV-2 infection. Each CDR3 protein gets one entry after TCRdb re-called the 5' RACE reads with MiXCR. The data hold tens of thousands of distinct CDR3 sequences, with more than 9% observed a single time. Sample: whole blood. The receptors were sampled from an adult who was a healthcare worker with PCR-confirmed SARS-CoV-2 infection or an uninfected control (not recorded which). CDR3s include the opening cysteine and the closing phenylalanine or tryptophan. Fields, in order: CDR3 protein, CDR3 DNA, J gene, clone size, V gene, CDR3 length, D gene. The D gene is left open where the match is weak. Only some rows state a clone size, as once, few, many or a class for expanded clones.

CDR3: CASGSTGDTQYF
DNA: TGCGCCAGCGGGTCCACTGGGGATACGCAGTATTTT
J: TRBJ2-3
size: many
V: TRBV10-2
length: 12
D: NA

CDR3: CASSRPHNSGLNTEAFF
DNA: TGTGCCAGCAGCCGGCCACACAACAGCGGATTGAACACTGAAGCTTTCTTT
J: TRBJ1-1
size: once
V: TRBV11-2
length: 17
D: NA

CDR3: CAISSGTSGAQFSYNEQFF
DNA: TGTGCCATCAGTTCCGGGACTAGCGGCGCTCAGTTCTCCTACAATGAGCAGTTCTTC
J: TRBJ2-1
size: NA
V: TRBV10-3
length: 19
D: TRBD2

CDR3: CASSFEAGVAYEQYF
DNA: TGTGCCAGCAGCTTCGAGGCAGGGGTGGCCTACGAGCAGTACTTC
J: TRBJ2-7
size: NA
V: TRBV13
length: 15
D: NA

CDR3: CASSLGRLLRNEQFF
DNA: TGTGCCAGCAGCCTAGGGAGACTCCTCAGGAATGAGCAGTTCTTC
J: TRBJ2-1
size: few
V: TRBV11-2
length: 15
D: NA

CDR3: CASSTGTWETQYF
DNA: TGCGCCAGCAGTACAGGGACGTGGGAGACCCAGTACTTC
J: TRBJ2-5
size: few
V: TRBV4-1
length: 13
D: NA

CDR3: CSAGLAGNEQFF
DNA: TGCAGTGCAGGCCTAGCGGGCAATGAGCAGTTCTTC
J: TRBJ2-1
size: many
V: TRBV20-1
length: 12
D: TRBD2

CDR3: CASSLAVPGEQFF
DNA: TGTGCCAGCAGCTTGGCCGTGCCAGGTGAGCAGTTCTTC
J: TRBJ2-1
size: NA
V: TRBV5-5
length: 13
D: NA

CDR3: CASSPPQGQYF
DNA: TGTGCCAGCAGCCCCCCTCAGGGACAGTATTTT
J: TRBJ2-3
size: NA
V: TRBV7-3
length: 11
D: NA

CDR3: CASSLAPEPIYEQYF
DNA: TGTGCCAGCAGCTTGGCCCCGGAGCCTATCTACGAGCAGTACTTC
J: TRBJ2-7
size: few
V: TRBV5-4
length: 15
D: NA

CDR3: CASSQVQGGAFF
DNA: TGTGCCAGCAGCCAAGTTCAAGGGGGAGCTTTCTTT
J: TRBJ1-1
size: few
V: TRBV14
length: 12
D: NA

CDR3: CASSYIASGNREQFF
DNA: TGTGCCAGCAGTTACATCGCTAGCGGGAATCGTGAGCAGTTCTTC
J: TRBJ2-1
size: few
V: TRBV6-2/TRBV6-3
length: 15
D: TRBD2

CDR3: CASSPQAGVQETQYF
DNA: TGTGCCAGCAGCCCCCAGGCGGGGGTCCAAGAGACCCAGTACTTC
J: TRBJ2-5
size: NA
V: TRBV7-2
length: 15
D: TRBD2

CDR3: CASSFPGLSGNTIYF
DNA: TGTGCCAGCAGCTTCCCGGGCCTTTCTGGAAACACCATATATTTT
J: TRBJ1-3
size: NA
V: TRBV7-2
length: 15
D: NA

CDR3: CASNPGTLNSDEQFF
DNA: TGTGCCAGCAATCCCGGGACTTTAAACTCGGATGAGCAGTTCTTC
J: TRBJ2-1
size: few
V: TRBV6-5
length: 15
D: NA

CDR3: CASSLGPQGGGTEAFF
DNA: TGTGCCAGCAGCCTAGGCCCACAGGGGGGTGGCACTGAAGCTTTCTTT
J: TRBJ1-1
size: few
V: TRBV6-6
length: 16
D: TRBD1

CDR3: CASGSSGNNEQFF
DNA: TGTGCTAGTGGTTCTAGCGGGAACAATGAGCAGTTCTTC
J: TRBJ2-1
size: many
V: TRBV12-5
length: 13
D: TRBD2

CDR3: CASSRTLGGTGELFF
DNA: TGTGCCAGCAGCCGGACCCTAGGGGGGACCGGGGAGCTGTTTTTT
J: TRBJ2-2
size: NA
V: TRBV7-9
length: 15
D: NA

CDR3: CATSDHPRTSGTAEQYF
DNA: TGTGCCACCAGTGACCACCCCCGGACTAGCGGGACCGCCGAGCAGTACTTC
J: TRBJ2-7
size: NA
V: TRBV24-1
length: 17
D: TRBD2

CDR3: CASSTTIQGEGTGELFF
DNA: TGTGCCAGCAGTACGACGATACAGGGGGAGGGCACCGGGGAGCTGTTTTTT
J: TRBJ2-2
size: NA
V: TRBV6-5
length: 17
D: NA

CDR3: CSARPLAGSNEQFF
DNA: TGCAGTGCTAGACCCCTAGCGGGAAGCAATGAGCAGTTCTTC
J: TRBJ2-1
size: once
V: TRBV20-1
length: 14
D: TRBD2

CDR3: CSVPTNTGELFF
DNA: TGCAGCGTTCCAACGAACACCGGGGAGCTGTTTTTT
J: TRBJ2-2
size: many
V: TRBV29-1
length: 12
D: NA

CDR3: CASSLGGQGYEQYF
DNA: TGTGCCAGCAGCTTAGGGGGACAGGGTTACGAGCAGTACTTC
J: TRBJ2-7
size: NA
V: TRBV7-2
length: 14
D: TRBD1

CDR3: CASSPGGPGKDTQYF
DNA: TGCGCCAGCAGCCCGGGGGGGCCCGGGAAAGATACGCAGTATTTT
J: TRBJ2-3
size: many
V: TRBV5-1
length: 15
D: TRBD2

CDR3: CSVRTSGRSHNEQFF
DNA: TGCAGCGTTCGGACTAGCGGGAGATCCCACAATGAGCAGTTCTTC
J: TRBJ2-1
size: NA
V: TRBV29-1
length: 15
D: TRBD2

CDR3: CSVVRGTGAQETQYF
DNA: TGCAGCGTTGTAAGGGGAACAGGGGCCCAAGAGACCCAGTACTTC
J: TRBJ2-5
size: few
V: TRBV29-1
length: 15
D: TRBD1

CDR3: CSAAVDTEAFF
DNA: TGCAGCGCCGCGGTTGACACTGAAGCTTTCTTT
J: TRBJ1-1
size: many
V: TRBV29-1
length: 11
D: NA

CDR3: CASSFTGVTNYGYTF
DNA: TGTGCCAGCAGCTTTACTGGGGTTACTAACTATGGCTACACCTTC
J: TRBJ1-2
size: few
V: TRBV7-8
length: 15
D: NA